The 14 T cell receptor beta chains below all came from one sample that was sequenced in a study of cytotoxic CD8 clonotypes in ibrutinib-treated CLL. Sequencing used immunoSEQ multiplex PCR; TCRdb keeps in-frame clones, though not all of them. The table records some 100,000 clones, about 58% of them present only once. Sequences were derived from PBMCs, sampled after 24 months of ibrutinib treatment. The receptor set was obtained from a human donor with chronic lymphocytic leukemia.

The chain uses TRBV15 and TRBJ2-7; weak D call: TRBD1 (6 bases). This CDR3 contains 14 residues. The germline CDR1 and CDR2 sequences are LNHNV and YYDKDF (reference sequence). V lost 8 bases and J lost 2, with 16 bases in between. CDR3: CATATDRIAYEQYF. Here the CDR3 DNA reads TGTGCCACCGCCACCGACAGGATTGCCTACGAGCAGTACTTC.

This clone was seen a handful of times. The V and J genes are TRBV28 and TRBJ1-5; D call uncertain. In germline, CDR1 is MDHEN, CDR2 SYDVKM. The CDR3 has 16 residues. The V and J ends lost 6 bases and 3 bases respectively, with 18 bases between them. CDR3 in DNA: TGTGCCAGCAGGATCGATAGTGCTCCAATCAATCAGCCCCAGCATTTT. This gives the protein CASRIDSAPINQPQHF.

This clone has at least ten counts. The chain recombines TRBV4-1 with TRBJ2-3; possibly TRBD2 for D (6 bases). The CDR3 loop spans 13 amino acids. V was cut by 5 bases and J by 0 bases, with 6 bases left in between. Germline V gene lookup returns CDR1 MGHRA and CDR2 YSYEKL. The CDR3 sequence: CASSGGSTDTQYF. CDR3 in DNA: TGCGCCAGCAGCGGGGGGAGCACAGATACGCAGTATTTT.

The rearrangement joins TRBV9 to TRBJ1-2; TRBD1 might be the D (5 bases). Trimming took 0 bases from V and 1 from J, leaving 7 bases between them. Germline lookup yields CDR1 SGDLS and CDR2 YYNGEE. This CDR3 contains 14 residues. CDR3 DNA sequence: TGTGCCAGCAGCGTAGGGGGGAATAACTATGGCTACACCTTC. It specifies CASSVGGNNYGYTF. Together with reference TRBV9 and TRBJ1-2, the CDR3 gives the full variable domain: DSGVTQTPKHLITATGQRVTLRCSPRSGDLSVYWYQQSLDQGLQFLIQYYNGEERAKGNILERFSAQQFPDLHSELNLSSLELGDSALYFCASSVGGNNYGYTFGSGTRLTVV.

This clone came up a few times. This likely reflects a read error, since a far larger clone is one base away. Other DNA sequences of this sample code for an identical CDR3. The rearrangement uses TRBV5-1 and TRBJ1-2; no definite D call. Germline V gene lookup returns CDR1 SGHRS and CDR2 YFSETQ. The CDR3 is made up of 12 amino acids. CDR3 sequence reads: CASSQDSEGYTF. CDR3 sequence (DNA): TGTGCCAGCAGCCAAGATTCAGAAGGCTACACCTTC.

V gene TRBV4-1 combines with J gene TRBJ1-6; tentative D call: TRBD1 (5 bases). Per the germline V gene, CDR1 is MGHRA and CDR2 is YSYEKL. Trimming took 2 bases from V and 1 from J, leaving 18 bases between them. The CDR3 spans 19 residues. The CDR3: CASSQQQASFSSYNSPLHF. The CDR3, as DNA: TGCGCCAGCAGCCAACAACAGGCGAGTTTTTCGTCCTATAATTCACCCCTCCACTTT.

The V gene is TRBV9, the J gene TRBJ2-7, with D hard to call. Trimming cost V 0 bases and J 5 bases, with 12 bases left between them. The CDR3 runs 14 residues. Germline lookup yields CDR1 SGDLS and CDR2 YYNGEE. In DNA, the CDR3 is TGTGCCAGCAGCGTAGTAGGTCTTAGGGACGAGCAGTACTTC. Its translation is CASSVVGLRDEQYF.

CDR3 DNA: TGTGCCAGCCGCCGGGACAGGGTGGCCCAAGAGACCCAGTACTTC. It specifies CASRRDRVAQETQYF. The genes are TRBV6-1 and TRBJ2-5; 9 nucleotides align to TRBD1. Per the germline V gene, CDR1 is MNHNS and CDR2 is SASEGT. With V trimmed by 8 bases and J by 1 base, 8 bases remained unmatched. This CDR3 is 15 amino acids long.

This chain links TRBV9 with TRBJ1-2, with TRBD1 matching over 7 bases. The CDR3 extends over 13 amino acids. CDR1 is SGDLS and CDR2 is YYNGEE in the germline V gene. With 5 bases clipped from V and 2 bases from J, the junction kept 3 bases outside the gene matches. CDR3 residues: CASSRTGNYGYTF. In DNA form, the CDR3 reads TGTGCCAGCAGTAGGACAGGCAACTATGGCTACACCTTC.

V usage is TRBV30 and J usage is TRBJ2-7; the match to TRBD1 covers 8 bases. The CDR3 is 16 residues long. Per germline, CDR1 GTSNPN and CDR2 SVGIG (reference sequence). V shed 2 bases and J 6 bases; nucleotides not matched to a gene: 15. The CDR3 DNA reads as TGTGCCTGGAGTCCTCAGGGGGCCCAGGGAAGTTCCGAGCAGTACTTC. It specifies CAWSPQGAQGSSEQYF.

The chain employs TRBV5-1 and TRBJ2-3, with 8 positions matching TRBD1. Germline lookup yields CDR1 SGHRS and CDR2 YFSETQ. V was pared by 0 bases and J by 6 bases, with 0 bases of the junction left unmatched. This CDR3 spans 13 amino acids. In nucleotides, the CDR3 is TGCGCCAGCAGCTTGGACAGGGGGGATACGCAGTATTTT. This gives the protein CASSLDRGDTQYF.

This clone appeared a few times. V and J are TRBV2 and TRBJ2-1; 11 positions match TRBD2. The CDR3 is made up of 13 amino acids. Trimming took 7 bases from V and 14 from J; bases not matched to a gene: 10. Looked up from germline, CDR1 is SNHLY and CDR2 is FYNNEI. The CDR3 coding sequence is TGTGCCAGCACGGATATAGCGGGGGGGATGAAGTTCTTC. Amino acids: CASTDIAGGMKFF.

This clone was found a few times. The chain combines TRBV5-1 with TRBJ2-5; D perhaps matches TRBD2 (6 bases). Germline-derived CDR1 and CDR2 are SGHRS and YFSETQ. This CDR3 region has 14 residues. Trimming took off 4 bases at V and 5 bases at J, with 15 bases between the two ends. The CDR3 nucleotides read TGCGCCAGCAGCGAGAGCCGGGGGTGGGAGACCCAGTACTTC. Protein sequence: CASSESRGWETQYF.

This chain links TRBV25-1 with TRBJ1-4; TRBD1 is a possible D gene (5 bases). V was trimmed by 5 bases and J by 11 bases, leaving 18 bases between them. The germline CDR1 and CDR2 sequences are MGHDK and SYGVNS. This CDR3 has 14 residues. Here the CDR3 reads CASSNQGSAGKLFF. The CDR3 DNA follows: TGTGCCAGCAGTAATCAGGGCTCGGCGGGGAAACTGTTTTTT.